This T cell receptor beta chain was captured in a study of molecular identifiers for immune sequencing clone quantification. Germline V gives CDR1 LGHNA, CDR2 YNFKEQ. The CDR3 spans 16 residues. V shed 5 bases and J 3 bases; nucleotides not matched to a gene: 7. TCRdb recomputed calls from the PCR reads with MiXCR, one row per CDR3 protein. The repertoire holds under 800,000 distinct CDR3 sequences, with 25% as singletons. Study-wide points: Among effectors, clones above 20 RNA copies held over 99% of molecules; among naive cells, under 1%.

This clonotype was seen at least ten times. Antigen: not known. This chain connects TRBV4-2 to TRBJ2-3; TRBD2 aligns across 11 bases. The clonotype comes from a human donor in good health. Some libraries in this study had Jurkat cell RNA spiked in. Sequencing used naive CD8+ T cells from blood, with Jurkat cell RNA spiked in. Specified subset: FACS-sorted CD8+CD4-CCR7+CD45RA+ naive T cells. The CDR3 reads CASSETSGIPTDTQYF. The CDR3 DNA follows: TGTGCCAGCAGCGAGACTAGCGGGATACCTACAGATACGCAGTATTTT.